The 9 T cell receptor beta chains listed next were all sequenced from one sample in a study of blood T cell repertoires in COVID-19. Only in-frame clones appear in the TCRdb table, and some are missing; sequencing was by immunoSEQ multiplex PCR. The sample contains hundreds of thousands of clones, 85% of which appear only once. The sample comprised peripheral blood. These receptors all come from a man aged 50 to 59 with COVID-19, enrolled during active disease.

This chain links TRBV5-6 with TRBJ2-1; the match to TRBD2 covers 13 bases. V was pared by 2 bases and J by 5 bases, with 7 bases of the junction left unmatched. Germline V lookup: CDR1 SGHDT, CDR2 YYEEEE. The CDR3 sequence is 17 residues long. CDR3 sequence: CASSLYLTSGGHNEQFF. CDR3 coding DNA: TGTGCCAGCAGCTTATACCTGACTAGCGGGGGGCACAATGAGCAGTTCTTC.

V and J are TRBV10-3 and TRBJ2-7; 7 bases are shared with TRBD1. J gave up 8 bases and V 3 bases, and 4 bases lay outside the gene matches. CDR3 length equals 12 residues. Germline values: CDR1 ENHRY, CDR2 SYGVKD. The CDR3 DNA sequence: TGTGCCATCAGTGAAGACAGGGACAAGCAGTACTTC. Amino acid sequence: CAISEDRDKQYF.

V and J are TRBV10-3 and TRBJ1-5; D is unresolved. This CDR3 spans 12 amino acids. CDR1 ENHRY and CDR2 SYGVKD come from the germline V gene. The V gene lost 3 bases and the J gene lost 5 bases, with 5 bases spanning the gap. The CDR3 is CAISEGDQPQHF. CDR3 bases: TGTGCCATCAGTGAAGGAGATCAGCCCCAGCATTTT.

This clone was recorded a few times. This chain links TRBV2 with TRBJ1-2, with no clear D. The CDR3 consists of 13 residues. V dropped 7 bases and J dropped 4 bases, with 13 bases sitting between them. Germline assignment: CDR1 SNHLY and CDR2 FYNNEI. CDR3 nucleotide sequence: TGTGCCAGCATTATGGTAGTCGGCTATGGCTACACCTTC. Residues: CASIMVVGYGYTF.

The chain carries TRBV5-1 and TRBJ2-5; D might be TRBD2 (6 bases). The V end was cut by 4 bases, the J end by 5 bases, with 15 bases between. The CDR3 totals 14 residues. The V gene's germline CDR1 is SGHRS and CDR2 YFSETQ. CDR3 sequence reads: CASSHGDSVETQYF. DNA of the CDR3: TGCGCCAGCAGCCATGGGGACTCAGTGGAGACCCAGTACTTC.

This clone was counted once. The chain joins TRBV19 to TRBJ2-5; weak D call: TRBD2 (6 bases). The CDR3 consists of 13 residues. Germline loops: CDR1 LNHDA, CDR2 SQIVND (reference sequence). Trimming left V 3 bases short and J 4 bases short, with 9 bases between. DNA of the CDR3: TGTGCCAGTAGTATTGGTAGCGGAGAGACCCAGTACTTC. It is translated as CASSIGSGETQYF.

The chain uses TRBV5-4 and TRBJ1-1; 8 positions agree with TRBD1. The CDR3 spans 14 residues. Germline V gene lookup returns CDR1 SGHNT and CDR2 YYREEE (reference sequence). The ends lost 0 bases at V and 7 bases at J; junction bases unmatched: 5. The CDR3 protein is CASSLDRGLSEAFF. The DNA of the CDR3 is TGTGCCAGCAGCTTGGACAGGGGGTTAAGTGAAGCTTTCTTT.

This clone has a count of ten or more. In DNA, the CDR3 is TGCGCCAGCAATCCCAGCGGGACGTACCAAGAGACCCAGTACTTC. Amino acids: CASNPSGTYQETQYF. V gene TRBV5-1 combines with J gene TRBJ2-5, with 7 bases matching TRBD2. V lost 6 bases, J lost 0 bases, and 8 bases stayed unmatched. The germline V gene encodes CDR1 SGHRS and CDR2 YFSETQ. CDR3 length: 15 residues.

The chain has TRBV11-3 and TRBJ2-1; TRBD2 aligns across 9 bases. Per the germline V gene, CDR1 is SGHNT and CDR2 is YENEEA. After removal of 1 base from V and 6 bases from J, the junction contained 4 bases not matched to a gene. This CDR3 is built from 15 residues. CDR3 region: CASSLVAGGLNEQFF. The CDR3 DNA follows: TGTGCCAGCAGCTTAGTGGCGGGGGGGCTCAATGAGCAGTTCTTC.